This entry features one T cell receptor (beta chain) sequence. The entry originates in a study of blood T cell repertoires in COVID-19. All enrollees were about 18 to 89 years old and from roughly 26 US areas. Cohort allocation depended upon clinical history that participants reported. Germline CDR1 and CDR2: MNHNY and SVGAGI (reference sequence). V gave up 6 bases and J gave up 3 bases; unmatched junction bases: 6. This CDR3 has 15 amino acids. Source study methods: Estimation of nucleated cell counts relied on the amplification of reference gene primers. The table came from immunoSEQ multiplex PCR; TCRdb's copy has only in-frame clones and leaves some out. The V and J calls and the clone size are those of that table, but D and trimming were determined from the DNA. The data contain roughly 200,000 clones, 85% to 90% of them singletons.

The chain has TRBV6-6 and TRBJ1-4; TRBD1 agrees at 8 bases. This receptor was identified in a man aged 30 to 45 who had recovered from COVID-19. Sequencing was carried out using PBMCs or T cells enriched from blood (not recorded which). CDR3 region: CASRTTGASNEKLFF. CDR3 nucleotide sequence: TGTGCCAGCAGGACGACAGGGGCTTCTAATGAAAAACTGTTTTTT.